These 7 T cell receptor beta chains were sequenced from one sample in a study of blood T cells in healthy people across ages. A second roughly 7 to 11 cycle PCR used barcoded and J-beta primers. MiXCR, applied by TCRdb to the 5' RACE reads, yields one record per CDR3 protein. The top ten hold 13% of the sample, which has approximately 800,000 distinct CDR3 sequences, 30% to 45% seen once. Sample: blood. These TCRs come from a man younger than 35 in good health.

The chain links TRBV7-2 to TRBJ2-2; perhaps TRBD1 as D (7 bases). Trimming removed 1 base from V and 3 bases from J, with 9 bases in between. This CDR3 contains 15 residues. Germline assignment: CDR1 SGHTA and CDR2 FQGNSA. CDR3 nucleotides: TGTGCCAGCAGCTTAGGCAGGGGGGACACCGGGGAGCTGTTTTTT. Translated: CASSLGRGDTGELFF. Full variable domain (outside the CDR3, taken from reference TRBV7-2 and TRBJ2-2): GAGVSQSPSNKVTEKGKDVELRCDPISGHTALYWYRQSLGQGLEFLIYFQGNSAPDKSGLPSDRFSAERTGGSVSTLTIQRTQQEDSAVYLCASSLGRGDTGELFFGEGSRLTVL.

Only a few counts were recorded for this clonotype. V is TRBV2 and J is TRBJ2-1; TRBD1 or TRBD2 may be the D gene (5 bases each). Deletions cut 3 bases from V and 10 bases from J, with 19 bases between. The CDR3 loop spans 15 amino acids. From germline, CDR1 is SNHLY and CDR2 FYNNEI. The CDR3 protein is CASSEVDSSWGEQFF. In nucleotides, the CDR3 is TGTGCCAGCAGTGAGGTAGACAGTTCCTGGGGGGAGCAGTTCTTC.

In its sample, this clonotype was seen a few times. CDR3 nucleotides: TGTGCCACCAGTGATTTCGGGACAGGGGGAAGATTAGCCGGGGAGCTGTTTTTT. Protein sequence: CATSDFGTGGRLAGELFF. The J gene is TRBJ2-2, the V gene TRBV24-1, with 11 bases fitting TRBD1. Germline CDR1 KGHDR, CDR2 SFDVKD. The V gene end was trimmed by 1 base and the J gene end by 6 bases; junction bases not matched to a gene: 9. The CDR3 is made up of 18 amino acids.

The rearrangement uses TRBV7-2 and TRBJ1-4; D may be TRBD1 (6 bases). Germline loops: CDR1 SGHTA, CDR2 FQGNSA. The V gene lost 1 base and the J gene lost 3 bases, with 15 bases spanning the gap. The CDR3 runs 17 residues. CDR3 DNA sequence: TGTGCCAGCAGCTTAGTAGGGGGAATGGGTGCTAATGAAAAACTGTTTTTT. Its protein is CASSLVGGMGANEKLFF.

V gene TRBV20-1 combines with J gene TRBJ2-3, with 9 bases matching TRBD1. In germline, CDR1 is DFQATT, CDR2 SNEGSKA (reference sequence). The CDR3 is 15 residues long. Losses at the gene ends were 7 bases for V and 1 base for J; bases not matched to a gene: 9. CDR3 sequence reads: CSVRQGVARTDTQYF. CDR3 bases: TGCAGTGTCCGACAGGGGGTGGCTCGCACAGATACGCAGTATTTT.

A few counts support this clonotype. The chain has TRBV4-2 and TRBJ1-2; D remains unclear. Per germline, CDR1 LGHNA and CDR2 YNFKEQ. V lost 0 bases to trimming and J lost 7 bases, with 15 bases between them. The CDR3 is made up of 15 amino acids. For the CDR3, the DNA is TGTGCCAGCAGCCAAGATCGAGGGCCAACTGGTGGCTACACCTTC. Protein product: CASSQDRGPTGGYTF.

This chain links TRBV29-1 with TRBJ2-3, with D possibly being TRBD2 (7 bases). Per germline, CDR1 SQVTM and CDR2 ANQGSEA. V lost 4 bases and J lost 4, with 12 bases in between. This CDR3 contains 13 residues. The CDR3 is CSVVGGASDTQYF. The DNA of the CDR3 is TGCAGCGTTGTGGGGGGGGCGTCAGATACGCAGTATTTT.